This passage covers 16 T cell receptor beta chains from one sample sequenced in a study of cytomegalovirus exposure and HLA in healthy donors. The PCR contained 60 Vbeta and 13 Jbeta primers. Clones were sequenced by immunoSEQ multiplex PCR, and TCRdb holds only the in-frame ones, with some missing. The repertoire holds some 110,000 clones, with about 83% as singletons. Material for sequencing was PBMCs. These receptors all come from a man between 18 and 35 years old in good health and CMV-seronegative.

The chain has TRBV11-2 and TRBJ2-7; D is unclear. Germline V gene data show CDR1 as SGHAT and CDR2 as FQNNGV. V was cut by 4 bases and J by 0 bases, with 13 bases left in between. The CDR3 runs to 15 residues. The CDR3 DNA reads as TGTGCCAGCAGCTCTACCGGCGGTTTCTCCTACGAGCAGTACTTC. Residues: CASSSTGGFSYEQYF.

The rearrangement uses TRBV9 and TRBJ2-3; the match to TRBD1 covers 10 bases. CDR3 length: 16 residues. Germline CDR1 SGDLS, CDR2 YYNGEE. The trim removed 4 bases at V and 6 bases at J, leaving 11 bases unmatched. CDR3 bases: TGTGCCAGCAGCCCTCGGACAGGGGGACACCGGGATACGCAGTATTTT. This codes for CASSPRTGGHRDTQYF.

V and J are TRBV7-2 and TRBJ2-7, with D possibly TRBD2 on 5 matching bases. Trimming shortened V by 6 bases and J by 1 base, and 10 bases separated the two germline ends. The CDR3 is made up of 13 amino acids. CDR1 and CDR2 (germline): SGHTA, FQGNSA. Written as DNA, the CDR3 is TGTGCCAGCAGGGCTACTAGTTCCTACGAGCAGTACTTC. This sequence encodes CASRATSSYEQYF.

V is TRBV5-8 and J is TRBJ1-2; 8 positions match TRBD1. Germline V lookup: CDR1 SGHTS, CDR2 YDEGEE. V was clipped by 6 bases and J by 3 bases; unmatched bases: 4. The CDR3 sequence is 13 residues long. CDR3 DNA: TGTGCCAGCATCAGGGGGCGCGACTATGGCTACACCTTC. This codes for CASIRGRDYGYTF.

CDR3 loop: CASSFGGRGTQYF. The CDR3 nucleotides are TGTGCCAGCAGCTTCGGCGGGAGGGGGACCCAGTACTTC. The chain is built from TRBV11-3 and TRBJ2-5, with 9 bases matching TRBD2. Trimming cost V 3 bases and J 7 bases; bases outside gene matches: 3. Germline V gene lookup returns CDR1 SGHNT and CDR2 YENEEA. The CDR3 sequence is 13 residues long.

The genes are TRBV9 and TRBJ2-7, with D tentatively TRBD1 (5 bases). The CDR3 spans 13 residues. Germline lookup yields CDR1 SGDLS and CDR2 YYNGEE. The V gene lost 3 bases and the J gene lost 3 bases, with 10 bases spanning the gap. CDR3 region: CASSGVGDYEQYF. The DNA of the CDR3 is TGTGCCAGCAGCGGGGTAGGGGACTACGAGCAGTACTTC.

V and J are TRBV10-1 and TRBJ1-5; D not resolved. Trimming shortened V by 7 bases and J by 4 bases, and 5 bases separated the two germline ends. This CDR3 contains 11 residues. Germline values: CDR1 WNHNN, CDR2 SYGVQD (reference sequence). DNA for the CDR3: TGCGCCAGCATTCTAAATCAGCCCCAGCATTTT. Protein: CASILNQPQHF.

The J gene is TRBJ2-2, the V gene TRBV28; the match to TRBD2 covers 8 bases. This CDR3 is 14 amino acids long. The germline V gene encodes CDR1 MDHEN and CDR2 SYDVKM. Trimming removed 3 bases from V and 5 bases from J; junction bases left unmatched: 2. The CDR3 region has the DNA TGTGCCAGCAGTTTCGCGGGAGGTACCGGGGAGCTGTTTTTT. Its translation: CASSFAGGTGELFF. Full variable domain (remainder filled in from reference TRBV28 and TRBJ2-2): DVKVTQSSRYLVKRTGEKVFLECVQDMDHENMFWYRQDPGLGLRLIYFSYDVKMKEKGDIPEGYSVSREKKERFSLILESASTNQTSMYLCASSFAGGTGELFFGEGSRLTVL.

The chain has TRBV7-2 and TRBJ2-6; D is unclear. This CDR3 has 16 residues. The ends were cut back, 5 bases at V and 0 bases at J, with 11 bases in the middle. Germline values: CDR1 SGHTA, CDR2 FQGNSA. The DNA of the CDR3 is TGTGCCAGCAGCCAAGATGGCAACTCTGGGGCCAACGTCCTGACTTTC. It codes for CASSQDGNSGANVLTF.

This chain links TRBV9 with TRBJ2-5; D perhaps matches TRBD2 (5 bases). The CDR3 has 17 residues. Trimming stripped 0 bases from V and 1 base from J, with 16 bases between. Germline CDR1 SGDLS, CDR2 YYNGEE. CDR3 in DNA: TGTGCCAGCAGCGTAGTTCCATTGGGGAGTTTCCAAGAGACCCAGTACTTC. Amino acids: CASSVVPLGSFQETQYF.

This clone was seen just once. The chain links TRBV7-3 to TRBJ2-1; D gene uncertain. Germline V gives CDR1 SGHTA, CDR2 FQGTGA. Trimming stripped 3 bases from V and 0 bases from J, with 6 bases between. CDR3 size: 14 residues. The CDR3 protein is CASSLSHSYNEQFF. In DNA form, the CDR3 reads TGTGCCAGCAGCTTGAGTCACTCCTACAATGAGCAGTTCTTC.

V is TRBV6-5 and J is TRBJ1-2; D unclear. Germline CDR1 MNHEY, CDR2 SVGAGI. CDR3 length equals 14 residues. Trimming cost V 2 bases and J 4 bases, with 11 bases left between them. For the CDR3, the DNA is TGTGCCAGCAGTTACGCAGGCGCAGGCTATGGCTACACCTTC. Encoded protein: CASSYAGAGYGYTF.

The chain has TRBV14 and TRBJ2-2; D not certain. CDR1 SGHDN and CDR2 FVKESK come from the germline V gene. Trimming removed 1 base at V and 0 bases at J, with 9 bases between. The CDR3 is 16 residues long. In nucleotides, the CDR3 is TGTGCCAGCAGCCAAGGGCGGCTGTCGAACACCGGGGAGCTGTTTTTT. It translates to CASSQGRLSNTGELFF.

V is TRBV28 and J is TRBJ1-3, with D maybe TRBD1 (6 bases). CDR1 is MDHEN and CDR2 is SYDVKM in the germline V gene. V gave up 8 bases and J gave up 2 bases, with 16 bases separating them. The length of the CDR3 is 15 residues. This chain's CDR3 is CASPSGGATGNTIYF. DNA for the CDR3: TGTGCCAGCCCATCTGGGGGGGCTACTGGAAACACCATATATTTT. Drawing the rest from reference TRBV28 and TRBJ1-3, the complete variable domain is DVKVTQSSRYLVKRTGEKVFLECVQDMDHENMFWYRQDPGLGLRLIYFSYDVKMKEKGDIPEGYSVSREKKERFSLILESASTNQTSMYLCASPSGGATGNTIYFGEGSWLTVV.

The chain is built from TRBV4-3 and TRBJ1-1; TRBD1 matches at 7 bases. This CDR3 region has 14 residues. The V and J ends lost 4 bases and 2 bases, in that order; junction bases with no gene match: 4. Germline CDR1 and CDR2: LGHNA and YSLEER. The CDR3 DNA is TGCGCCAGCAGCCCGGGGACAGCTAACACTGAAGCTTTCTTT. It translates to CASSPGTANTEAFF.

The chain joins TRBV30 to TRBJ2-3, with TRBD2 as a possible D gene (6 bases). The CDR3 is 16 residues long. The V gene's germline CDR1 is GTSNPN and CDR2 SVGIG (reference sequence). V dropped 3 bases and J dropped 4 bases, with 20 bases sitting between them. The CDR3 region has the DNA TGTGCCTGGAGCCGGCCTGGGGGAGGACGGGCAGATACGCAGTATTTT. Translating it yields CAWSRPGGGRADTQYF.